This passage covers 27 T cell receptor beta chains from one sample sequenced in a study of cytomegalovirus exposure and HLA in healthy donors. Primers: 60 Vbeta forward and 13 Jbeta reverse. The assay was immunoSEQ multiplex PCR, and TCRdb's table has in-frame clones only and misses some. This table has about 100,000 clones, around four fifths appearing once. Material for sequencing was PBMCs. The source is a man aged 40-55 years in good health and CMV-seropositive.

This chain joins TRBV19 and TRBJ2-5, with 9 bases fitting TRBD2. Germline trimming cut 4 bases from V and 5 bases from J; bases unmatched to any gene: 5. CDR1 LNHDA and CDR2 SQIVND come from the germline V gene (reference sequence). The CDR3 consists of 14 residues. In DNA form, the CDR3 reads TGTGCCAGTAGTAGCGGGGGGGTAGGGGAGACCCAGTACTTC. It yields the protein CASSSGGVGETQYF.

V and J are TRBV13 and TRBJ2-1; TRBD2 aligns across 8 bases. Germline assignment: CDR1 PRHDT and CDR2 FYEKMQ (reference sequence). The CDR3 totals 17 residues. The J segment lost 4 bases and the V segment lost 5 bases, leaving 13 bases of the junction unmatched. DNA for the CDR3: TGTGCCAGCAGCCCGCTGTCCGAAGCGGGAGAGTACAATGAGCAGTTCTTC. Encoded protein: CASSPLSEAGEYNEQFF. Drawing the rest from reference TRBV13 and TRBJ2-1, the complete variable domain is AAGVIQSPRHLIKEKRETATLKCYPIPRHDTVYWYQQGPGQDPQFLISFYEKMQSDKGSIPDRFSAQQFSDYHSELNMSSLELGDSALYFCASSPLSEAGEYNEQFFGPGTRLTVL.

This clone has just a few counts. The V and J genes are TRBV5-6 and TRBJ2-7; D possibly corresponds to TRBD2 (6 bases). CDR1 and CDR2 (germline): SGHDT, YYEEEE. This CDR3 is built from 14 residues. V shed 0 bases and J shed 2 bases, with 9 bases lying between them. The CDR3 loop is CASSLGVAAYEQYF. In DNA, the CDR3 is TGTGCCAGCAGCTTGGGGGTAGCGGCCTACGAGCAGTACTTC.

The V call is TRBV19, the J call TRBJ1-5; 8 bases are shared with TRBD1. The V segment lost 5 bases and the J segment 4 bases; nucleotides outside the gene matches: 1. Germline-derived CDR1 and CDR2 are LNHDA and SQIVND (reference sequence). This CDR3 contains 13 residues. This chain's CDR3 is CASSYRGNQPQHF. The CDR3 nucleotides are TGTGCCAGTAGTTACAGGGGGAATCAGCCCCAGCATTTT.

This clone has just a few counts. The chain uses TRBV19 and TRBJ2-7; D is perhaps TRBD2 (6 bases). The CDR3 covers 13 residues. V lost 9 bases and J lost 2, with 14 bases in between. Looked up from germline, CDR1 is LNHDA and CDR2 is SQIVND (reference sequence). This chain's CDR3 is CASSLAITYEQYF. CDR3 DNA: TGTGCCAGCTCCCTAGCGATCACCTACGAGCAGTACTTC.

The genes are TRBV28 and TRBJ2-3; no clear D gene. The CDR3 totals 15 residues. The V gene lost 3 bases and the J gene lost 2 bases, with 12 bases spanning the gap. Germline V CDR1 and CDR2: MDHEN, SYDVKM. In nucleotides, the CDR3 is TGTGCCAGCAGTTTGGTTAGTCTTACCACAGATACGCAGTATTTT. It is translated as CASSLVSLTTDTQYF. The variable domain in full, with the rest retrieved from reference TRBV28 and TRBJ2-3, is DVKVTQSSRYLVKRTGEKVFLECVQDMDHENMFWYRQDPGLGLRLIYFSYDVKMKEKGDIPEGYSVSREKKERFSLILESASTNQTSMYLCASSLVSLTTDTQYFGPGTRLTVL.

This chain connects TRBV6-1 to TRBJ2-3; D remains ambiguous. CDR3 length: 13 amino acids. Looked up from germline, CDR1 is MNHNS and CDR2 is SASEGT. V was clipped by 7 bases and J by 6 bases, with 14 bases between them. The CDR3 DNA follows: TGTGCCAGCAAAACGGGTAGCCGGGATACGCAGTATTTT. Translation gives CASKTGSRDTQYF.

The chain carries TRBV5-4 and TRBJ2-6; a possible D gene is TRBD1 (5 bases). Trimming pared 4 bases from V and 1 base from J, leaving 9 bases between. The germline CDR1 and CDR2 sequences are SGHNT and YYREEE (reference sequence). The CDR3 has 15 amino acids. The CDR3 DNA follows: TGTGCCAGCAGCCTCAGGGTTTCTGGGGCCAACGTCCTGACTTTC. It is translated as CASSLRVSGANVLTF. The full variable domain, in which reference TRBV5-4 and TRBJ2-6 provide the parts outside the CDR3, is ETGVTQSPTHLIKTRGQQVTLRCSSQSGHNTVSWYQQALGQGPQFIFQYYREEENGRGNFPPRFSGLQFPNYSSELNVNALELDDSALYLCASSLRVSGANVLTFGAGSRLTVL.

This clone was counted between two and nine times. The V gene is TRBV11-2, the J gene TRBJ2-1, with 12 bases matching TRBD2. V was pared by 5 bases and J by 7 bases, with 3 bases of the junction left unmatched. The CDR3 consists of 14 residues. Germline CDR1 is SGHAT and CDR2 is FQNNGV. Written as DNA, the CDR3 is TGTGCCAGCAGCCTAGCGGGGGGGCCGAATGAGCAGTTCTTC. This gives the protein CASSLAGGPNEQFF.

The chain links TRBV28 to TRBJ1-5, with TRBD1 matching over 7 bases. V lost 7 bases, J lost 0 bases, and 9 bases stayed unmatched. Germline loops: CDR1 MDHEN, CDR2 SYDVKM. The CDR3 spans 16 residues. The CDR3 DNA is TGTGCCAGCAAAGGACCCGGGACAGCTAGCAATCAGCCCCAGCATTTT. Translated: CASKGPGTASNQPQHF.

The chain couples TRBV5-5 to TRBJ1-2, with 8 bases fitting TRBD1. The CDR3 is 15 residues long. CDR1 and CDR2 (germline): SGHKS, YYEKEE (reference sequence). The J segment lost 4 bases and the V segment lost 2 bases, leaving 7 bases of the junction unmatched. The CDR3 region has the DNA TGTGCCAGCAGCTTAGTTGCAGGGGGCGTCTATGGCTACACCTTC. This gives the protein CASSLVAGGVYGYTF.

This clone was counted once. Germline is not matched at one junction end, which may reflect a read error. This chain connects TRBV7-9 to TRBJ1-2, with D possibly matching TRBD1 (6 bases). Germline CDR1 is SEHNR and CDR2 is FQNEAQ (reference sequence). The CDR3 has 12 amino acids. In DNA form, the CDR3 reads TGTTCCAGCATCCTAGAGGGGGGGGGCTACACCTTC. As protein: CSSILEGGGYTF.

V gene TRBV4-3 combines with J gene TRBJ2-7, with 8 nucleotides matching TRBD2. Trimming took 1 base from V and 2 from J; bases not matched to a gene: 13. The CDR3 sequence is 18 residues long. Per germline, CDR1 LGHNA and CDR2 YSLEER. The CDR3 coding sequence is TGCGCCAGCAGCCAAGTCGAGGGACTAGTCTCCTCCGCCTACGAGCAGTACTTC. This sequence encodes CASSQVEGLVSSAYEQYF.

CDR3 in amino acids: CAISSSGQGARYSNQPQHF. In DNA form, the CDR3 reads TGTGCCATCAGTTCCTCGGGACAGGGGGCCCGTTATAGCAATCAGCCCCAGCATTTT. This chain links TRBV10-3 with TRBJ1-5, with 12 bases lining up with TRBD1. Germline V gives CDR1 ENHRY, CDR2 SYGVKD. V dropped 5 bases and J dropped 0; count of bases not matched to a gene: 11. CDR3 size: 19 residues.

The chain joins TRBV1 to TRBJ2-7; no check of the table's D call, TRBD1, against the DNA was made. TRBV1 constitutes a pseudogene. CDR3 length: 16 residues. Written as DNA, the CDR3 is TGCACCAGCAGCCCGTTCTCTCCGGGACAGGGAGGACCGCAGTACTTC. Translated: CTSSPFSPGQGGPQYF.

The chain uses TRBV29-1 and TRBJ2-3, with TRBD1 identical over 7 bases. Germline trimming cut 3 bases from V and 2 bases from J; bases unmatched to any gene: 5. This CDR3 region has 14 residues. Germline lookup yields CDR1 SQVTM and CDR2 ANQGSEA. CDR3: CSVDQGEITDTQYF. As DNA, the CDR3 is TGCAGCGTTGATCAGGGGGAAATCACAGATACGCAGTATTTT.

V gene TRBV28 combines with J gene TRBJ1-2, with D possibly being TRBD1 (6 bases). The CDR3 totals 17 residues. Trimming removed 3 bases from V and 7 bases from J, with 24 bases in between. Germline lookup yields CDR1 MDHEN and CDR2 SYDVKM. In DNA form, the CDR3 reads TGTGCCAGCAGTTTGAGGAGTCCCGGCGGATTGGGGGCTGGCTACACCTTC. Translating it yields CASSLRSPGGLGAGYTF.

This rearrangement joins TRBV7-3 to TRBJ1-1; D unresolved. CDR1 is SGHTA, CDR2 FQGTGA, per germline. The CDR3 has 12 residues. Trimming left V 8 bases short and J 1 base short, with 8 bases between. The CDR3 DNA reads TGTGCCAGCGGGTCAGGGAACACTGAAGCTTTCTTT. This sequence encodes CASGSGNTEAFF.

V gene TRBV10-2 combines with J gene TRBJ1-2, with 12 bases that match TRBD1. CDR3 size: 16 residues. V lost 11 bases to trimming and J lost 0 bases; unmatched junction nucleotides: 10. CDR1 and CDR2 from the germline V gene are WSHSY and SAAADI. Here the CDR3 DNA reads TGCGCCTGTGGGGGACAGGGGGCCTTAGCTAACTATGGCTACACCTTC. This encodes CACGGQGALANYGYTF.

This sequence joins TRBV5-4 and TRBJ2-1, with TRBD2 matching over 12 bases. The V gene end was trimmed by 0 bases and the J gene end by 7 bases; junction bases not matched to a gene: 5. This CDR3 spans 16 amino acids. Germline V gene sequence: CDR1 SGHNT, CDR2 YYREEE (reference sequence). CDR3 DNA sequence: TGTGCCAGCAGCTTGGCGGGACTAGCGGGTGAAAATGAGCAGTTCTTC. Its protein product is CASSLAGLAGENEQFF.

V and J are TRBV27 and TRBJ1-2; a possible D gene is TRBD1 (5 bases). CDR3 length: 15 amino acids. The V gene's germline CDR1 is MNHEY and CDR2 SMNVEV (reference sequence). Trimming left V 0 bases short and J 4 bases short, with 12 bases between. The CDR3 coding sequence is TGTGCCAGCAGTTTATCGGGGTTAAGGGGCTATGGCTACACCTTC. This encodes CASSLSGLRGYGYTF.

The V and J genes are TRBV13 and TRBJ2-3; 8 nucleotides agree with TRBD2. There are 15 residues in the CDR3. Germline CDR1 reads PRHDT; CDR2 reads FYEKMQ (reference sequence). V shed 5 bases and J 3 bases; nucleotides not matched to a gene: 7. CDR3 loop: CASSIRGGLTDTQYF. Written as DNA, the CDR3 is TGTGCCAGCAGCATACGGGGGGGACTAACAGATACGCAGTATTTT.

The rearrangement links TRBV2 to TRBJ2-3, with 11 positions matching TRBD2. Germline V gene lookup returns CDR1 SNHLY and CDR2 FYNNEI. CDR3 size: 14 residues. The DNA of the CDR3 is TGTGCTACAGCATATAGCGGGGGGGCAGATACGCAGTATTTT. This encodes CATAYSGGADTQYF.

The chain carries TRBV4-1 and TRBJ2-5; maybe TRBD1 (5 bases). V lost 0 bases and J lost 4, with 12 bases in between. The CDR3 loop spans 15 amino acids. Germline CDR1 MGHRA, CDR2 YSYEKL. The CDR3 DNA reads as TGCGCCAGCAGCCAAGAAGGGGTCAGCCGAGAGACCCAGTACTTC. The encoded protein is CASSQEGVSRETQYF.

The chain links TRBV27 to TRBJ2-3, with TRBD2 identical over 16 bases. The length of the CDR3 is 18 residues. CDR1 MNHEY and CDR2 SMNVEV come from the germline V gene (reference sequence). V gave up 3 bases and J gave up 2 bases; unmatched junction bases: 5. CDR3 in DNA: TGTGCCAGCAGTTTGGGACTAGCGGGAGGGCCTACCACAGATACGCAGTATTTT. Its protein is CASSLGLAGGPTTDTQYF.

The chain links TRBV6-1 to TRBJ2-7; 7 bases fit TRBD1. This CDR3 is built from 15 residues. Germline CDR1 MNHNS, CDR2 SASEGT. V was pared by 3 bases and J by 4 bases, with 9 bases of the junction left unmatched. The CDR3 DNA reads TGTGCCAGCAGTGACGGTTACAGGGGCTTTTACGAGCAGTACTTC. It is translated as CASSDGYRGFYEQYF.

This chain joins TRBV9 and TRBJ1-5; D unresolved. Per germline, CDR1 SGDLS and CDR2 YYNGEE. V shed 0 bases and J shed 6 bases, with 10 bases lying between them. The CDR3 loop spans 14 amino acids. The CDR3 loop reads CASSVGGLGQPQHF. CDR3 coding DNA: TGTGCCAGCAGCGTAGGAGGGCTGGGTCAGCCCCAGCATTTT.